This TCR beta chain was found in a study of blood T cells in healthy people across ages. Notes on the study in general: Lack of knowledge of donor CMV status possibly confounded expanded clonotype changes. Per million T cells, TCR beta diversity dropped roughly linearly as age increased.

This clonotype was observed at least ten times. Its cognate antigen is unknown. A second PCR of roughly 7 to 11 cycles used a sample-barcoded 5' primer and a J-beta primer mix. Each cDNA molecule was tagged by a template-switch adaptor with 12 random nucleotides. MiXCR, applied by TCRdb to the 5' RACE reads, yields one record per CDR3 protein. The data contain 910,000 or so distinct CDR3 sequences, approximately 50% of them singletons. Trimming pared 6 bases from V and 0 bases from J, leaving 3 bases between. The CDR3 extends over 11 amino acids. Germline CDR1 reads MDHEN; CDR2 reads SYDVKM. The sequence was collected from a woman between 55 and 75 years old in good health. The material sequenced was blood. V gene TRBV28 combines with J gene TRBJ2-7; D uncertain. The CDR3 here is CASSDSYEQYF. The CDR3 coding sequence is TGTGCCAGCAGCGACTCCTACGAGCAGTACTTC.